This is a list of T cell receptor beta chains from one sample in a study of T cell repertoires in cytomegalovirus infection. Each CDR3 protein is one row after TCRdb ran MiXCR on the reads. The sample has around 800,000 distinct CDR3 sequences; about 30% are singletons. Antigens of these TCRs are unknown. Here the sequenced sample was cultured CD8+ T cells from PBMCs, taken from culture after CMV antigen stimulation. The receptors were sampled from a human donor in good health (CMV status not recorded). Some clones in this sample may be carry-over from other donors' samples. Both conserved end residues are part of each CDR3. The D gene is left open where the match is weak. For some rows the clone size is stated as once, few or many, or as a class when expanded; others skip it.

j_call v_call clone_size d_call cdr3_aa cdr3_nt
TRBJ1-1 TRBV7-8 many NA CASSKTPEAFF TGTGCCAGCAGCAAAACACCTGAAGCTTTCTTT
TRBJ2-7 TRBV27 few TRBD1 CASSFRDRGWYEQYF TGTGCCAGCAGTTTCCGGGACAGGGGTTGGTACGAGCAGTACTTC
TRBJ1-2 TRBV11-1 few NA CASSFSAGGTDYGYTF TGTGCCAGCAGCTTTTCTGCGGGGGGTACGGACTATGGCTACACCTTC
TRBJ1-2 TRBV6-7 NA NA CASRQPLPGEF TGTGCCAGCAGACAACCCCTCCCGGGGGAGTTC
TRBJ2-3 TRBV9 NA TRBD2 CASSGTSGGASTDTQYF TGTGCCAGCAGCGGGACTAGCGGGGGGGCTAGCACAGATACGCAGTATTTT
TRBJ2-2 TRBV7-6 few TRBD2 CASSPPRTSPGELFF TGTGCCAGCAGCCCGCCCCGGACTAGTCCCGGGGAGCTGTTTTTT
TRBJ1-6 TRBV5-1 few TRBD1 CASSLVQGASSPLHF TGCGCCAGCAGCTTGGTACAGGGGGCTTCTTCACCCCTCCACTTT
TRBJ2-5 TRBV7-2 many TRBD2 CASSLRFSGGAEETQYF TGTGCCAGCAGCCTACGATTCAGCGGGGGGGCCGAAGAGACCCAGTACTTC
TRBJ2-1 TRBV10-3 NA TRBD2 CAINPGTSGEEQFF TGTGCCATCAATCCCGGGACTAGCGGTGAGGAGCAGTTCTTC
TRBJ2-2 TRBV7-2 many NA CASSLAHDTGELFF TGTGCCAGCAGCTTAGCGCACGACACCGGGGAGCTGTTTTTT
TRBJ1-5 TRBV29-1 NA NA CSVLTGKPDQPQHF TGCAGCGTCCTTACAGGGAAACCCGACCAGCCCCAGCATTTT
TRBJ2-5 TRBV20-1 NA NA CSAGWETQYF TGCAGTGCCGGCTGGGAGACCCAGTACTTC
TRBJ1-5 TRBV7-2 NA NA CASSLRHHNQPQHF TGTGCCAGCAGCTTAAGACACCACAATCAGCCCCAGCATTTT
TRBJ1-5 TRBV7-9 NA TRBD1 CASTSGGRNQPQHF TGTGCCAGCACCTCAGGGGGAAGGAATCAGCCCCAGCATTTT
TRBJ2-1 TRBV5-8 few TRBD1 CASSLPDRGPYNEQFF TGTGCCAGCAGCTTACCCGACAGGGGCCCTTACAATGAGCAGTTCTTC
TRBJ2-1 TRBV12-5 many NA CASGLVQGGAYNEQFF TGTGCTAGTGGTTTGGTACAAGGGGGGGCCTACAATGAGCAGTTCTTC
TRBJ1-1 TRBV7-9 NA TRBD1 CASSPLTGGTTEAFF TGTGCCAGCAGCCCCTTGACAGGGGGGACCACTGAAGCTTTCTTT
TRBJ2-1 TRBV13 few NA CASNDGGPYNEQFF TGTGCCAGCAACGACGGGGGGCCCTACAATGAGCAGTTCTTC
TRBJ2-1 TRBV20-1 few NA CSAIDSFLAPNEQFF TGCAGTGCTATCGACAGCTTCTTGGCCCCCAATGAGCAGTTCTTC
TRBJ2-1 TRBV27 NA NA CASSFGWTTYNEQFF TGTGCCAGCAGTTTCGGGTGGACTACCTACAATGAGCAGTTCTTC
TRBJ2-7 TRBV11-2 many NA CASSFGGRYEQYF TGTGCCAGCAGCTTCGGGGGCCGTTACGAGCAGTACTTC
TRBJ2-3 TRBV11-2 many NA CASSSPGGSTDTQYF TGTGCCAGCAGCTCTCCCGGGGGTAGCACAGATACGCAGTATTTT
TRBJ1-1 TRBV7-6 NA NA CASSALLGGDTEAFF TGTGCCAGCAGCGCCTTACTGGGGGGGGACACTGAAGCTTTCTTT
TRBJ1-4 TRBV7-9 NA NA CASSLGKAEGEKLFF TGTGCCAGCAGCTTAGGAAAGGCGGAGGGAGAAAAACTGTTTTTT
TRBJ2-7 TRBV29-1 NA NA CSVVIWSSYEQYF TGCAGCGTTGTAATATGGAGCTCCTACGAGCAGTACTTC
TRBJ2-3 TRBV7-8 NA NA CANNWQAGISTDTQYF TGTGCCAACAACTGGCAGGCGGGTATTAGCACAGATACGCAGTATTTT
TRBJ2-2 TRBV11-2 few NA CASSRKQGPGELFF TGTGCCAGCTCCAGGAAACAGGGTCCCGGGGAGCTGTTTTTT
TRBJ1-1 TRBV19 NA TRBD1 CASSHRGRTEAFF TGTGCCAGTAGTCACAGGGGGCGAACTGAAGCTTTCTTT
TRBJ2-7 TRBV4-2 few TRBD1 CASSQGDRGGYEQYF TGTGCCAGCAGCCAAGGGGACAGGGGAGGCTACGAGCAGTACTTC
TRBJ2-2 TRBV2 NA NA CASNTGGELFF TGTGCCAGCAATACCGGCGGGGAGCTGTTTTTT
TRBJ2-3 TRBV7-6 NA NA CASSLASGRDTQYF TGTGCCAGCAGCTTAGCTAGCGGAAGAGATACGCAGTATTTT
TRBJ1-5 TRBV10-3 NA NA CAISESEQGNQPQHF TGTGCCATCAGTGAGTCGGAACAGGGCAATCAGCCCCAGCATTTT
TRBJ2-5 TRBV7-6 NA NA CASSLAGPEETQYF TGTGCCAGCAGCTTAGCCGGACCCGAAGAGACCCAGTACTTC
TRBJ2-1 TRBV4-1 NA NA CASSQGALTYNEQFF TGCGCCAGCAGCCAAGGGGCACTTACCTACAATGAGCAGTTCTTC
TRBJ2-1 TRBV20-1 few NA CSARPRDGLSYEQFF TGCAGTGCTAGGCCCCGGGACGGACTTAGCTATGAGCAGTTCTTC
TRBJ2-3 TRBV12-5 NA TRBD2 CARGLVTSGTDTQYF TGTGCTAGGGGTTTGGTGACTAGCGGCACAGATACGCAGTATTTT